This is a list of T cell receptor beta chains from one sample in a study of cytomegalovirus exposure and HLA in healthy donors. Using immunoSEQ multiplex PCR, the repertoire was profiled, and TCRdb retains in-frame clones only, with some absent. Of tens of thousands of clones listed, more than 60% were seen once; the top ten hold about 53%. What was sequenced was PBMCs. The receptors stem from a man in his fifties or sixties in good health and CMV-seropositive. Both conserved end residues are part of each CDR3. A D gene is named only where the DNA matches it firmly. Size is omitted from some rows. Given values are once, few, many or a class for expanded clones.

TRBV30	TRBJ2-6	TRBD1	-	CAWRRDRMFSGANVLTF	TGTGCCTGGAGGCGGGACAGGATGTTTTCTGGGGCCAACGTCCTGACTTTC
TRBV10-3	TRBJ2-3	TRBD2	-	CAISFPGGTSGETSTDTQYF	TGTGCCATCAGTTTCCCGGGGGGGACTAGCGGGGAGACTAGCACAGATACGCAGTATTTT
TRBV7-9	TRBJ1-4	-	once	CSSSPGDEKLFF	TGTTCCAGCAGCCCGGGGGATGAAAAACTGTTTTTT
TRBV2	TRBJ1-5	TRBD1	-	CARGDRGQPQHF	TGTGCCAGGGGGGACAGGGGACAGCCCCAGCATTTT
TRBV9	TRBJ2-7	-	-	CASSVDRTHEQYF	TGTGCCAGCAGCGTAGACAGGACCCACGAGCAGTACTTC
TRBV4-1	TRBJ2-1	TRBD2	-	CASSLIPGLAQSSYNEQFF	TGCGCCAGCAGCCTAATACCGGGACTAGCGCAGAGCTCCTACAATGAGCAGTTCTTC
TRBV25-1	TRBJ1-4	-	-	CASSDLRVLNEKLFF	TGTGCCAGCAGTGACCTCAGGGTACTAAATGAAAAACTGTTTTTT
TRBV15	TRBJ1-4	TRBD1	once	CATSRHPSPTGSGEKLFF	TGTGCCACCAGCAGACACCCTTCCCCGACAGGGAGTGGAGAAAAACTGTTTTTT
TRBV19	TRBJ2-1	-	-	CASSIVRRQGYNEQFF	TGTGCCAGTAGTATAGTACGTCGGCAGGGTTACAATGAGCAGTTCTTC
TRBV6-5	TRBJ1-5	-	few	CASSYWAGQPQHF	TGTGCCAGCAGTTATTGGGCAGGCCAGCCCCAGCATTTT
TRBV30	TRBJ1-1	TRBD1	-	CAWSITGVNTEAFF	TGTGCCTGGAGTATTACAGGGGTCAACACTGAAGCTTTCTTT
TRBV6-5	TRBJ2-7	-	-	CASSTDLRDTYEQYF	TGTGCCAGCAGTACCGACCTCCGGGACACCTACGAGCAGTACTTC
TRBV19	TRBJ1-6	TRBD1	once	CASRDSNSPLHF	TGTGCCAGTCGGGACAGTAATTCACCCCTCCACTTT
TRBV7-3	TRBJ2-1	-	-	CASSLSINRGGEQLF	TGTGCCAGCAGCTTAAGTATCAACCGCGGCGGTGAGCAGCTCTTC
TRBV5-6	TRBJ1-5	-	-	CASSLVSSSNQPQHF	TGTGCCAGCAGCTTAGTCTCCAGTAGCAATCAGCCCCAGCATTTT
TRBV5-6	TRBJ1-3	-	few	CASSLAWAGTGNTIYF	TGTGCCAGCAGCTTGGCATGGGCAGGGACAGGAAACACCATATATTTT
TRBV18	TRBJ1-4	-	-	CASSPGQNEKLFF	TGTGCCAGCTCACCCGGACAGAATGAAAAACTGTTTTTT
TRBV6-1	TRBJ1-2	-	-	CAGSPQVNYGYTF	TGTGCCGGCAGCCCCCAGGTCAACTATGGCTACACCTTC
TRBV30	TRBJ1-2	TRBD1	-	CAWSVPGGNNYGYTF	TGTGCCTGGAGTGTACCAGGGGGTAATAACTATGGCTACACCTTC
TRBV4-3	TRBJ1-6	TRBD1	-	CASSQSSGQGNSPLHF	TGCGCCAGCAGCCAATCCTCGGGACAGGGTAATTCACCCCTCCACTTT
TRBV19	TRBJ1-1	-	-	CASRRQTEAFF	TGTGCCAGTAGAAGACAGACTGAAGCTTTCTTT
TRBV6-1	TRBJ1-1	TRBD1	-	CASSSIGQGLTEAFF	TGTGCCAGCAGTTCCATAGGACAGGGGCTCACTGAAGCTTTCTTT
TRBV12-5	TRBJ1-5	TRBD1	-	CASGLGTGENQPQHF	TGTGCTAGTGGTTTGGGGACAGGGGAAAATCAGCCCCAGCATTTT
TRBV10-1	TRBJ2-7	TRBD2	-	CASSGGTSGSSYEQYF	TGCGCCAGCAGTGGAGGGACTAGCGGGAGCTCCTACGAGCAGTACTTC
TRBV5-1	TRBJ1-2	-	few	CASSLGSAGAGYGYTF	TGCGCCAGCAGCCTAGGCAGTGCGGGGGCTGGCTATGGCTACACCTTC
TRBV5-6	TRBJ1-4	-	few	CASSLRGSGEKLFF	TGTGCCAGCAGCTTGCGAGGTAGTGGTGAAAAACTGTTTTTT
TRBV9	TRBJ2-3	-	-	CASSLNGGTDTQYF	TGTGCCAGCAGCCTCAACGGGGGCACAGATACGCAGTATTTT
TRBV19	TRBJ1-2	-	once	CASSIGSNYGYTF	TGTGCCAGTAGTATTGGCAGTAACTATGGCTACACCTTC
TRBV18	TRBJ2-3	TRBD1	-	CASSYTGVATDTQYF	TGTGCCAGCTCATATACAGGGGTGGCCACAGATACGCAGTATTTT
TRBV11-2	TRBJ1-3	-	few	CASSLQVSGNTIYF	TGTGCCAGCAGCTTACAGGTTTCTGGAAACACCATATATTTT
TRBV19	TRBJ1-1	TRBD1	-	CASLTRWGQRLEAFF	TGTGCCAGCCTTACCCGGTGGGGACAGAGGCTTGAAGCTTTCTTT
TRBV4-1	TRBJ2-7	-	-	CASSQDLGRVDEQYF	TGCGCCAGCAGCCAAGATTTAGGCAGGGTGGACGAGCAGTACTTC
TRBV5-6	TRBJ2-6	-	-	CASSLAGFPTGANVLTF	TGTGCCAGCAGCTTAGCAGGGTTCCCCACGGGGGCCAACGTCCTGACTTTC
TRBV7-6	TRBJ2-7	-	-	CASSSQGSGTTSYEQYF	TGTGCCAGCAGCTCCCAAGGATCGGGAACGACATCCTACGAGCAGTACTTC
TRBV6-4	TRBJ2-7	TRBD1	-	CASSESTGTDSPSWAYEQYF	TGTGCCAGCAGTGAGTCTACCGGGACAGACTCACCCTCATGGGCCTACGAGCAGTACTTC
TRBV7-2	TRBJ2-5	TRBD2	few	CASSPVRLAEETQYF	TGTGCCAGCAGCCCCGTTAGACTAGCGGAAGAGACCCAGTACTTC
TRBV7-9	TRBJ2-1	TRBD2	-	CSSRPGGLAGGRSYNEQFF	TGTTCCAGCAGACCCGGGGGACTAGCGGGAGGACGGTCCTACAATGAGCAGTTCTTC
TRBV18	TRBJ2-1	TRBD2	-	CASSPQRTSGGDEQFF	TGTGCCAGCTCACCACAACGGACTAGCGGGGGGGATGAGCAGTTCTTC
TRBV19	TRBJ1-2	TRBD1	-	CASSTPGQGENYGYTF	TGTGCCAGTAGTACCCCGGGACAGGGGGAAAACTATGGCTACACCTTC
TRBV30	TRBJ1-1	-	once	CAWGVGGTEAFF	TGTGCTTGGGGGGTGGGGGGCACTGAAGCTTTCTTT
TRBV18	TRBJ2-7	-	once	CASSPASYEQYF	TGTGCCAGCTCACCAGCGTCCTACGAGCAGTACTTC
TRBV28	TRBJ2-1	TRBD2	-	CASSQRGSYNEQFF	TGTGCCAGCAGCCAGCGGGGCTCCTACAATGAGCAGTTCTTC
TRBV7-2	TRBJ1-2	-	-	CASSLVAGALGYGYTF	TGTGCCAGCAGCTTAGTAGCAGGGGCGCTGGGCTATGGCTACACCTTC